This T cell receptor beta chain was identified in a study of blood T cell repertoires in COVID-19. The length of the CDR3 is 14 residues. The V gene's germline CDR1 is SGDLS and CDR2 YYNGEE. V was trimmed by 0 bases and J by 1 base, leaving 7 bases between them. This clone was seen more than once but under ten times. TCRdb's copy holds only in-frame clones and misses some; the assay was immunoSEQ multiplex PCR. The repertoire holds over 200,000 clones, with about nine tenths as singletons. The V gene is TRBV9, the J gene TRBJ2-5; D gene uncertain. This TCR came from a woman aged 55-70 years with acute or convalescent COVID-19. Sequencing input: peripheral blood. As DNA, the CDR3 is TGTGCCAGCAGCGTAGACCAGCGCCAAGAGACCCAGTACTTC. Translated: CASSVDQRQETQYF. Together with reference TRBV9 and TRBJ2-5, the CDR3 gives the full variable domain: DSGVTQTPKHLITATGQRVTLRCSPRSGDLSVYWYQQSLDQGLQFLIQYYNGEERAKGNILERFSAQQFPDLHSELNLSSLELGDSALYFCASSVDQRQETQYFGPGTRLLVL.